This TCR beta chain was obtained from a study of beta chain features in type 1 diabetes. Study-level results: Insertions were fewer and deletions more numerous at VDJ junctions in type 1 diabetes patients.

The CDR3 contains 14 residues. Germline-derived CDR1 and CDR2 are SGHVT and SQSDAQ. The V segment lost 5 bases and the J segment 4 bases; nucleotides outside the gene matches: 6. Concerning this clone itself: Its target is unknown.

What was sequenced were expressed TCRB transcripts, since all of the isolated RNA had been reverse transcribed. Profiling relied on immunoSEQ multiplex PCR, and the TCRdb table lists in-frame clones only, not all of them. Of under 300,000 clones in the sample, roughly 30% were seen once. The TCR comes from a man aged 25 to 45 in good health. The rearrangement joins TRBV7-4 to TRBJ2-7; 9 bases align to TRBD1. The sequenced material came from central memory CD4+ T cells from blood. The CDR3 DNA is TGTGCCAGCAGCGCTGACAGGGGGTTTTACGAGCAGTACTTC. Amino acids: CASSADRGFYEQYF.